The sample holds one count of the clone carrying this TCR beta chain. What it binds is not known. PCR employed 60 Vbeta and 13 Jbeta primers. Here immunoSEQ multiplex PCR was the method, and the copy in TCRdb shows in-frame clones only, minus some. The repertoire consists of roughly 140,000 clones, with roughly 76% occurring once and the leading ten covering about 1.3%. The record originates from a study of cytomegalovirus exposure and HLA in healthy donors. Study observations and caveats: Association with HLA alleles at 0.05 false discovery rate was found for around 15,000 TCR beta sequences in a later analysis.

The CDR3 contains 13 residues. V was clipped by 2 bases and J by 7 bases; unmatched bases: 4. CDR1 MNHNS and CDR2 SASEGT come from the germline V gene. The chain couples TRBV6-1 to TRBJ2-7; 8 nucleotides align to TRBD1. This receptor was identified in a female donor in good health and CMV-seronegative. The sample taken for sequencing was PBMCs. CDR3 residues: CASSEQGAEEQYF. The CDR3 DNA reads TGTGCCAGCAGTGAACAGGGGGCTGAAGAGCAGTACTTC.